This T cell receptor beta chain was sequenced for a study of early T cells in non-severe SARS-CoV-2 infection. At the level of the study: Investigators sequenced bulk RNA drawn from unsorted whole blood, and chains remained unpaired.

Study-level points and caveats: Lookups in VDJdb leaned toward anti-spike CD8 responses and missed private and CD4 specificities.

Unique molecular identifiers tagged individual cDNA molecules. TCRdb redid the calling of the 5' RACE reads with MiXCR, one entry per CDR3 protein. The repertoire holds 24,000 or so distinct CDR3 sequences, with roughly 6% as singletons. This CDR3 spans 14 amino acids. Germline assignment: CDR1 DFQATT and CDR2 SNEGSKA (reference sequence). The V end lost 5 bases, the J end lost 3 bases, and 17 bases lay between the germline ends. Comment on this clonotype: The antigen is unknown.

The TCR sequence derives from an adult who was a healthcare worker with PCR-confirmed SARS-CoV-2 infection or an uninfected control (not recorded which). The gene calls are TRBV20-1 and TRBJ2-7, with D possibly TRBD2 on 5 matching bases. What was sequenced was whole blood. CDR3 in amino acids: CSAFPLGSGYEQYF. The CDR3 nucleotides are TGCAGTGCTTTTCCCTTGGGCAGCGGCTACGAGCAGTACTTC.